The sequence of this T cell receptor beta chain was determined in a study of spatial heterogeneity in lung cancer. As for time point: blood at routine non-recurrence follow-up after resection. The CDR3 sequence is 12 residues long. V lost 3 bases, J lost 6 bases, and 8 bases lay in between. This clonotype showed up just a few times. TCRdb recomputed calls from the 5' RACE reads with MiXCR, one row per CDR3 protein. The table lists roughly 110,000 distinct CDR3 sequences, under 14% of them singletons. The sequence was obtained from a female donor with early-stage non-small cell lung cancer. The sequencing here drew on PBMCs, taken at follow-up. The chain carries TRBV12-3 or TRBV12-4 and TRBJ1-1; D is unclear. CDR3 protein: CASSFRFAEAFF. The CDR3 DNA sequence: TGTGCCAGCAGTTTTAGGTTCGCTGAAGCTTTCTTT.